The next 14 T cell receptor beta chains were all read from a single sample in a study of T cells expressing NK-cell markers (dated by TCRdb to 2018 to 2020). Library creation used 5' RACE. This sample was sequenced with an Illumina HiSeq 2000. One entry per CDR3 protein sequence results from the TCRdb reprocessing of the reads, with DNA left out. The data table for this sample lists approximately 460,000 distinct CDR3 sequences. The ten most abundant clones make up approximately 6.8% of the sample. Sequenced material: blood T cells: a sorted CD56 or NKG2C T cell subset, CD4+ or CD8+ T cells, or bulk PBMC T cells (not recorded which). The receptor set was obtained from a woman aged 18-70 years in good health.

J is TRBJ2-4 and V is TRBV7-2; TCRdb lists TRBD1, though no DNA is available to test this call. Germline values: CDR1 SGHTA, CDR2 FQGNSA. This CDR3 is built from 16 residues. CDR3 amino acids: CASSLGGVAAKNIQYF.

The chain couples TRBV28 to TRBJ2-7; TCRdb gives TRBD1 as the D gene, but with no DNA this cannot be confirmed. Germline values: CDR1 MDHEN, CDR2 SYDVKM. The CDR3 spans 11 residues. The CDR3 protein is CASSRDFGQYF.

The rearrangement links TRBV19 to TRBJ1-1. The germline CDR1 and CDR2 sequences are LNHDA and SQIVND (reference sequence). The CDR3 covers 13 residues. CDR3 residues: CASRWRVNTEAFF.

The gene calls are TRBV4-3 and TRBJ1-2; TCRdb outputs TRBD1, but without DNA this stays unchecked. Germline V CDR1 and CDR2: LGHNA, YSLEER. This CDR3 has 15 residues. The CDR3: CASSPGDTPNYGYTF.

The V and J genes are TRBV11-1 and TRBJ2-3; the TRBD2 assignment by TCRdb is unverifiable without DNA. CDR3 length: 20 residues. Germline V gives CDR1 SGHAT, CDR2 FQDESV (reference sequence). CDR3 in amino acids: CASSSLPGTSGVKASNTQYF.

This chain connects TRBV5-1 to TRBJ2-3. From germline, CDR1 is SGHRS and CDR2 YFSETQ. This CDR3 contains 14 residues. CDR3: CASSLEIPTDTQYF.

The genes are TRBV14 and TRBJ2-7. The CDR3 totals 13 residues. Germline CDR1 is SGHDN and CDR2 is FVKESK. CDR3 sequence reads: CASSQKRLSEQYF.

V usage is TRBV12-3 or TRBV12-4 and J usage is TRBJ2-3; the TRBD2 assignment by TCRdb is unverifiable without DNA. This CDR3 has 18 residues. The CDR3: CASSGTSGLQISTDTQYF.

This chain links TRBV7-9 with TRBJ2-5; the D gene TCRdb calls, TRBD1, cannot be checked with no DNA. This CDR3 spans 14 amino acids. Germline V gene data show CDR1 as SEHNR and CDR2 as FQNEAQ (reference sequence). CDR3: CASSNRTGKETQYF.

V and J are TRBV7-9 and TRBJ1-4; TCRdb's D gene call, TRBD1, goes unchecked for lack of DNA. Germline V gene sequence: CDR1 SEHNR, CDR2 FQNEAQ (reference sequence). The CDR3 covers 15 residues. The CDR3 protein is CASSGQRGTNEKLFF. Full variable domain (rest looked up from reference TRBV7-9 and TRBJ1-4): DTGVSQNPRHKITKRGQNVTFRCDPISEHNRLYWYRQTLGQGPEFLTYFQNEAQLEKSRLLSDRFSAERPKGSFSTLEIQRTEQGDSAMYLCASSGQRGTNEKLFFGSGTQLSVL.

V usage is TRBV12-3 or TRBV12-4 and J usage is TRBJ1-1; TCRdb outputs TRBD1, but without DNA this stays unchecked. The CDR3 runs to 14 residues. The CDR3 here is CASSSTGVRTEAFF.

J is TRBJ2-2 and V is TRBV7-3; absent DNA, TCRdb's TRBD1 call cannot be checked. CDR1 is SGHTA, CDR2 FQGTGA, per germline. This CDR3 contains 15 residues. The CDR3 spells CASSFLAGSTGELFF.

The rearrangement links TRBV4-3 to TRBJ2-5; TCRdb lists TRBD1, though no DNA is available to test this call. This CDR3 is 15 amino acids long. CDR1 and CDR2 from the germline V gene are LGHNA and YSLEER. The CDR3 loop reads CASSQDTGQQGTQYF.

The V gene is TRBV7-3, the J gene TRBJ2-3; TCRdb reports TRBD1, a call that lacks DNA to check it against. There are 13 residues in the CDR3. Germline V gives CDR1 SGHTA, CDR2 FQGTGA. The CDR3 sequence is CASSDREGTAQYF.